Presented here are 9 T cell receptor beta chains from one specimen sequenced in a study of OX40 agonist ivuxolimab in advanced cancers. The protocol was immunoSEQ multiplex PCR, while the TCRdb copy is restricted to in-frame clones and leaves out a portion. The profile shows over 15,000 clones, more than 75% of them singletons. The sequenced sample was CD4+ or CD8+ T cells sorted from blood, obtained in a trial of the OX40 agonist ivuxolimab. The receptor set was obtained from an adult with an advanced solid tumor such as melanoma, head and neck, liver or kidney cancer.

Written as DNA, the CDR3 is TGTGCCAGCAGCCGGACAGATCAGCCCCAGCATTTT. Translating it yields CASSRTDQPQHF. The chain employs TRBV5-6 and TRBJ1-5; perhaps TRBD1 as D (6 bases). Germline V gene sequence: CDR1 SGHDT, CDR2 YYEEEE. The CDR3 extends over 12 amino acids. The V end was cut by 4 bases, the J end by 5 bases, with 7 bases between.

J is TRBJ2-1 and V is TRBV30, with 8 bases aligning to TRBD2. The germline V gene encodes CDR1 GTSNPN and CDR2 SVGIG (reference sequence). The CDR3 runs to 12 residues. The DNA for the CDR3 is TGTGCTTATAGCGGGGCCTACAATGAGCAGTTCTTC. Its translation is CAYSGAYNEQFF.

This clone was seen more than once but under ten times. This chain links TRBV14 with TRBJ1-6; D not certain. The CDR3 is 16 amino acids. The V gene's germline CDR1 is SGHDN and CDR2 FVKESK. V was cut by 1 base and J by 5 bases, with 12 bases left in between. CDR3: CASSQAVGSDNSPLHF. Written as DNA, the CDR3 is TGTGCCAGCAGCCAAGCTGTGGGATCGGATAATTCACCCCTCCACTTT.

The V call is TRBV7-8, the J call TRBJ2-5; TRBD2 agrees at 9 bases. The junction had 7 bases not matched to a gene; V was cut back by 4 bases and J by 4 bases. Per the germline V gene, CDR1 is SGHVS and CDR2 is FQNEAQ. This CDR3 has 15 residues. CDR3 DNA sequence: TGTGCCAGCAGCTCCCAGCGGGAGGCTCGAGAGACCCAGTACTTC. Its translation is CASSSQREARETQYF.

This chain links TRBV28 with TRBJ1-1; 8 bases are a match to TRBD1. Looked up from germline, CDR1 is MDHEN and CDR2 is SYDVKM. J gave up 4 bases and V 5 bases, and 9 bases lay outside the gene matches. This CDR3 has 15 amino acids. The CDR3 protein is CASSPRQGWVTEAFF. In nucleotides, the CDR3 is TGTGCCAGCAGTCCTCGACAGGGGTGGGTCACTGAAGCTTTCTTT. The entire variable domain, with the rest obtained from reference TRBV28 and TRBJ1-1, is as follows: DVKVTQSSRYLVKRTGEKVFLECVQDMDHENMFWYRQDPGLGLRLIYFSYDVKMKEKGDIPEGYSVSREKKERFSLILESASTNQTSMYLCASSPRQGWVTEAFFGQGTRLTVV.

The V and J genes are TRBV2 and TRBJ2-1; D ambiguous. Germline CDR1 is SNHLY and CDR2 is FYNNEI. The CDR3 consists of 13 residues. V lost 6 bases to trimming and J lost 8 bases, with 14 bases between them. The CDR3 here is CASRKLGNDEQFF. CDR3 DNA: TGTGCCAGCAGAAAGTTGGGGAACGATGAGCAGTTCTTC.

J is TRBJ2-7 and V is TRBV5-5, with TRBD1 matching over 9 bases. V was pared by 4 bases and J by 3 bases, with 14 bases of the junction left unmatched. The length of the CDR3 is 17 residues. Germline V gene lookup returns CDR1 SGHKS and CDR2 YYEKEE (reference sequence). In DNA form, the CDR3 reads TGTGCCAGCAGCGGGGGACAGGGTACAGCCCCCGTCTACGAGCAGTACTTC. Translation gives CASSGGQGTAPVYEQYF.

This clone was counted a few times. The V call is TRBV6-5, the J call TRBJ1-2; no clear D gene. CDR3 length equals 11 residues. Germline CDR1 MNHEY, CDR2 SVGAGI. V shed 4 bases and J shed 2 bases, with 2 bases lying between them. The CDR3 here is CASSSNYGYTF. DNA of the CDR3: TGTGCCAGCAGTTCAAACTATGGCTACACCTTC.

This clone has only a few counts. The chain combines TRBV14 with TRBJ1-1; D remains unclear. V was shortened by 0 bases and J by 1 base, with 9 bases between the two germline ends. This CDR3 is 15 amino acids long. CDR1 is SGHDN, CDR2 FVKESK, per germline. DNA for the CDR3: TGTGCCAGCAGCCAAGATCCCAGGCCGAACACTGAAGCTTTCTTT. As protein: CASSQDPRPNTEAFF.